Listed here are 11 T cell receptor beta chains from one sample, sequenced in a study of blood T cell repertoires in COVID-19. TCRdb's copy holds only in-frame clones and misses some; the assay was immunoSEQ multiplex PCR. This table holds roughly 64,000 clones, roughly 82% found once. Sequencing input: peripheral blood. Receptor source: a woman aged 60-75 years with acute or convalescent COVID-19.

The chain joins TRBV18 to TRBJ1-2; 7 nucleotides line up with TRBD1. CDR3 size: 14 residues. The junction had 7 bases not matched to a gene; V was cut back by 0 bases and J by 9 bases. Germline loops: CDR1 KGHSH, CDR2 LQKENI. CDR3 in amino acids: CASSPPYAGGSYTF. The CDR3 DNA follows: TGTGCCAGCTCACCACCGTATGCAGGGGGTAGCTACACCTTC.

The CDR3 bases are TGTGCCAGTAGTAAATTCGGGGGACTTCCTAACTATGGCTACACCTTC. Translated: CASSKFGGLPNYGYTF. This chain uses TRBV19 with TRBJ1-2; the D gene is possibly TRBD1 (5 bases). The V and J ends lost 4 bases and 0 bases respectively, with 15 bases between them. The CDR3 spans 16 residues. The germline gives CDR1 LNHDA, CDR2 SQIVND (reference sequence).

CDR3 sequence (DNA): TGTGCCAGCAGCCAAGGGAGCGGGGGGCCTGACACCGGGGAGCTGTTTTTT. This codes for CASSQGSGGPDTGELFF. This chain links TRBV4-2 with TRBJ2-2, with TRBD2 matching 9 bases. The CDR3 consists of 17 residues. V shed 1 base, J shed 3 bases, and the junction held 6 bases outside the gene matches. The germline CDR1 and CDR2 sequences are LGHNA and YNFKEQ.

The genes are TRBV29-1 and TRBJ1-1, with TRBD1 matching 7 bases. The germline V gene encodes CDR1 SQVTM and CDR2 ANQGSEA. CDR3 length: 14 residues. V shed 7 bases, J shed 0 bases, and the junction held 8 bases outside the gene matches. The CDR3 sequence is CSARGQSMNTEAFF. The DNA for the CDR3 is TGCAGCGCCCGGGGACAGAGCATGAACACTGAAGCTTTCTTT.

This chain uses TRBV4-2 with TRBJ1-6; D unclear. V lost 4 bases and J 7 bases, leaving 14 bases between the germline ends. CDR1 is LGHNA and CDR2 is YNFKEQ in the germline V gene. CDR3 length: 15 residues. CDR3 region: CASSPTAGPNSPLHF. The CDR3 DNA reads TGTGCCAGCAGCCCCACGGCAGGCCCAAATTCACCCCTCCACTTT.

This clone was counted between two and nine times. The chain recombines TRBV7-2 with TRBJ2-5, with D possibly being TRBD2 (6 bases). Trimming pared 3 bases from V and 5 bases from J, leaving 22 bases between. This CDR3 contains 17 residues. CDR1 is SGHTA and CDR2 is FQGNSA in the germline V gene. CDR3 loop: CASSFFRPRGAPETQYF. CDR3 in DNA: TGTGCCAGCAGCTTTTTTCGCCCGCGGGGCGCCCCGGAGACCCAGTACTTC.

The chain employs TRBV11-2 and TRBJ2-5; no reliable D call. The CDR3 consists of 13 residues. The V and J ends lost 0 bases and 1 base respectively, with 3 bases between them. The germline gives CDR1 SGHAT, CDR2 FQNNGV. CDR3 amino acids: CASSLDVQETQYF. DNA of the CDR3: TGTGCCAGCAGCTTAGACGTCCAAGAGACCCAGTACTTC.

This sequence joins TRBV12-3 or TRBV12-4 and TRBJ1-4, with D possibly being TRBD1 (5 bases). The CDR3 totals 13 residues. V shed 3 bases and J shed 9 bases, with 11 bases lying between them. DNA of the CDR3: TGTGCCAGCAGTTTGCCTGGGGGGAAAAAACTGTTTTTT. It is translated as CASSLPGGKKLFF.

The chain couples TRBV12-3 or TRBV12-4 to TRBJ1-2, with D perhaps TRBD1 (6 bases). V was clipped by 3 bases and J by 6 bases, with 8 bases between them. This CDR3 is 12 amino acids long. CDR3 nucleotides: TGTGCCAGCAGTTTGCAGGGGAATGGCTACACCTTC. Its protein is CASSLQGNGYTF.

This chain uses TRBV3-1 (or the pseudogene TRBV3-2) with TRBJ1-2; maybe TRBD1 (6 bases). V was trimmed by 0 bases and J by 2 bases, leaving 13 bases between them. This CDR3 region has 16 residues. The germline gives CDR1 LGHDT, CDR2 YNNKEL (reference sequence). Written as DNA, the CDR3 is TGTGCCAGCAGCCAAGAGGGGGCAGGGAGCAACTATGGCTACACCTTC. This codes for CASSQEGAGSNYGYTF.

This chain joins TRBV5-1 and TRBJ1-4; 11 nucleotides line up with TRBD1. CDR1 and CDR2 (germline): SGHRS, YFSETQ. V lost 4 bases to trimming and J lost 6 bases; unmatched junction nucleotides: 2. There are 14 residues in the CDR3. CDR3 DNA: TGCGCCAGCAGCCCGGGACAGGGGGATGAAAAACTGTTTTTT. Translation gives CASSPGQGDEKLFF.